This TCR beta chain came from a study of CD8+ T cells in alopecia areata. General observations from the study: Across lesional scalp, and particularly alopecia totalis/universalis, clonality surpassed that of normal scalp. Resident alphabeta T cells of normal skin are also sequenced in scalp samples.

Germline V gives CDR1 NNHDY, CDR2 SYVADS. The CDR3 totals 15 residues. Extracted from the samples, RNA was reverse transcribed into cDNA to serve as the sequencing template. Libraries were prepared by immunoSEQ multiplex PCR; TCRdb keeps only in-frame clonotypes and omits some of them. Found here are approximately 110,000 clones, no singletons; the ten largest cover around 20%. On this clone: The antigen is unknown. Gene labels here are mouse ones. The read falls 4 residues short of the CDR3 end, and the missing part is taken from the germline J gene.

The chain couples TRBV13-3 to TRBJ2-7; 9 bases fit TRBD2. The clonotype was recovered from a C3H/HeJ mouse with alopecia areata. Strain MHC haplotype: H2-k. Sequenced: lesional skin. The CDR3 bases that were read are TGTGCCAGCAGTGGGGCCTGGGGGGGGTCATAT. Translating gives CASSGAWGGSY. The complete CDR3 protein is CASSGAWGGSYEQYF.